One and the same sample provided the 9 T cell receptor beta chains below, sequenced in a study of Ad26.COV2.S vaccination and SARS-CoV-2 variants. The assay was immunoSEQ multiplex PCR, and TCRdb's table has in-frame clones only and misses some. The sample records roughly 100,000 clones, over 70% being singletons. Sequencing was performed on peripheral blood, taken after recovery from COVID-19. The receptors here all came from a human donor who had recovered from COVID-19.

The rearrangement uses TRBV10-1 and TRBJ1-1; D uncertain. V lost 3 bases and J lost 7, with 12 bases in between. The CDR3 consists of 13 residues. CDR1 and CDR2 from the germline V gene are WNHNN and SYGVQD (reference sequence). This CDR3 reads CASSEGAGGEAFF. The CDR3 DNA reads TGCGCCAGCAGTGAAGGCGCCGGAGGTGAAGCTTTCTTT.

This chain uses TRBV18 with TRBJ2-5; no clear D. The CDR3 runs 13 residues. Germline CDR1 KGHSH, CDR2 LQKENI. V was cut by 2 bases and J by 1 base, with 5 bases left in between. The CDR3 is CASSPNTQETQYF. For the CDR3, the DNA is TGTGCCAGCTCACCAAACACCCAAGAGACCCAGTACTTC.

The V and J genes are TRBV5-4 and TRBJ2-5; D not resolved. Germline CDR1 SGHNT, CDR2 YYREEE (reference sequence). V lost 4 bases, J lost 1 base, and 8 bases lay in between. This CDR3 is 13 amino acids long. The CDR3 loop is CASSPDSQETQYF. As DNA, the CDR3 is TGTGCCAGCAGCCCGGATAGCCAAGAGACCCAGTACTTC.

V is TRBV2 and J is TRBJ2-3; 11 bases line up with TRBD2. Germline V gene sequence: CDR1 SNHLY, CDR2 FYNNEI. J lost 4 bases, V lost 4 bases, and 7 bases had no gene match. This CDR3 spans 16 amino acids. The CDR3 reads CASSALLSGGADTQYF. CDR3 coding DNA: TGTGCCAGCAGTGCTCTCCTTAGCGGGGGGGCAGATACGCAGTATTTT.

This clone has a count of ten or more. V and J are TRBV2 and TRBJ1-1; D not certain. The germline V gene has CDR1 SNHLY and CDR2 FYNNEI. The CDR3 spans 15 residues. Deletions cut 5 bases from V and 1 base from J, with 14 bases between. The CDR3 here is CASSPSNTGNTEAFF. The DNA for the CDR3 is TGTGCCAGCAGTCCGAGTAATACGGGGAACACTGAAGCTTTCTTT.

This clone came up a few times. This sequence joins TRBV10-2 and TRBJ2-5, with a possible D match to TRBD1 (6 bases). CDR1 is WSHSY, CDR2 SAAADI, per germline. The ends were cut back, 3 bases at V and 4 bases at J, with 9 bases in the middle. This CDR3 is 13 amino acids long. The CDR3 DNA sequence: TGCGCCAGCAGTGACTGGGGGCGAGAGACCCAGTACTTC. Its protein product is CASSDWGRETQYF.

V is TRBV7-2 and J is TRBJ1-2; D gene ambiguous. Germline V lookup: CDR1 SGHTA, CDR2 FQGNSA. Trimming shortened V by 3 bases and J by 1 base, and 12 bases separated the two germline ends. The CDR3 extends over 15 amino acids. CDR3 residues: CASSLSGLLNYGYTF. Written as DNA, the CDR3 is TGTGCCAGCAGCTTGTCGGGCCTTCTTAACTATGGCTACACCTTC.

This clone was found a few times. The CDR3 sequence is CASSLRPSSYNEQFF. CDR3 bases: TGCGCCAGCAGCTTGAGACCAAGCTCCTACAATGAGCAGTTCTTC. This chain joins TRBV5-1 and TRBJ2-1; D uncertain. V gave up 1 base and J gave up 0 bases, with 8 bases separating them. Per germline, CDR1 SGHRS and CDR2 YFSETQ. The CDR3 runs 15 residues.

Only a few counts were recorded for this clone. The rearrangement links TRBV5-1 to TRBJ1-5; no reliable D call. V lost 3 bases, J lost 3 bases, and 7 bases lay in between. This CDR3 spans 13 amino acids. Germline V lookup: CDR1 SGHRS, CDR2 YFSETQ. DNA of the CDR3: TGCGCCAGCAGCTGGGCCACCAATCAGCCCCAGCATTTT. Its translation: CASSWATNQPQHF.